These 23 T cell receptor beta chains share one sample of origin, sequenced in a study of cytomegalovirus exposure and HLA in healthy donors. Libraries were prepared by immunoSEQ multiplex PCR; TCRdb keeps only in-frame clonotypes and omits some of them. Of 150,000 to 200,000 clones listed, approximately 90% are singletons. Sequencing was performed on PBMCs. These receptors all stem from a young man in good health and CMV-seronegative.

The chain links TRBV6-1 to TRBJ1-1, with D possibly matching TRBD1 (5 bases). The germline V and J ends were trimmed by 4 bases and 7 bases, with 10 bases remaining between them. Germline loops: CDR1 MNHNS, CDR2 SASEGT. This CDR3 has 12 residues. The CDR3 region is CASSATVVEAFF. CDR3 DNA sequence: TGTGCCAGCAGTGCGACAGTCGTTGAAGCTTTCTTT.

The sample holds one count of this clone. V is TRBV15 and J is TRBJ1-3; D gene uncertain. The V end lost 2 bases, the J end lost 0 bases, and 11 bases lay between the germline ends. The CDR3 covers 16 residues. Germline CDR1 and CDR2: LNHNV and YYDKDF (reference sequence). The CDR3 reads CATSRIPGASGNTIYF. Here the CDR3 DNA reads TGTGCCACCAGCAGAATCCCGGGAGCCTCTGGAAACACCATATATTTT. Variable domain in full (rest from reference TRBV15 and TRBJ1-3): DAMVIQNPRYQVTQFGKPVTLSCSQTLNHNVMYWYQQKSSQAPKLLFHYYDKDFNNEADTPDNFQSRRPNTSFCFLDIRSPGLGDTAMYLCATSRIPGASGNTIYFGEGSWLTVV.

This clone has only a few counts. CDR3 bases: TGTGCCAGCACCTCCATAGCGGGGGCCAACAATGAGCAGTTCTTC. It translates to CASTSIAGANNEQFF. V is TRBV6-1 and J is TRBJ2-1; 9 bases map to TRBD2. This CDR3 contains 15 residues. The V gene end was trimmed by 7 bases and the J gene end by 5 bases; junction bases not matched to a gene: 9. Germline assignment: CDR1 MNHNS and CDR2 SASEGT.

The chain combines TRBV15 with TRBJ2-1, with TRBD1 matching 9 bases. CDR1 is LNHNV and CDR2 is YYDKDF in the germline V gene (reference sequence). This CDR3 comprises 16 residues. V was clipped by 3 bases and J by 7 bases; unmatched bases: 10. The CDR3 nucleotides are TGTGCCACCAGCAGTATTACAGGGGGCAAGTCTAATGAGCAGTTCTTC. Translating gives CATSSITGGKSNEQFF.

The J gene is TRBJ1-2, the V gene TRBV7-8, with 8 bases aligning to TRBD1. From germline, CDR1 is SGHVS and CDR2 FQNEAQ. The V segment lost 3 bases and the J segment 7 bases; nucleotides outside the gene matches: 7. The CDR3 is 14 amino acids. The CDR3 protein is CASSFQGASSGYTF. CDR3 bases: TGTGCCAGCAGCTTCCAGGGGGCGAGTTCTGGCTACACCTTC. The full variable domain, in which reference TRBV7-8 and TRBJ1-2 provide the parts outside the CDR3, is GAGVSQSPRYKVAKRGQDVALRCDPISGHVSLFWYQQALGQGPEFLTYFQNEAQLDKSGLPSDRFFAERPEGSVSTLKIQRTQQEDSAVYLCASSFQGASSGYTFGSGTRLTVV.

The J gene is TRBJ2-1, the V gene TRBV19; D is perhaps TRBD2 (6 bases). The V gene lost 3 bases and the J gene lost 9 bases, with 6 bases spanning the gap. Germline assignment: CDR1 LNHDA and CDR2 SQIVND (reference sequence). The CDR3 totals 11 residues. CDR3 loop: CASSMGLEQFF. Written as DNA, the CDR3 is TGTGCCAGTAGTATGGGACTTGAGCAGTTCTTC.

The chain links TRBV18 to TRBJ2-3; 8 bases fit TRBD2. CDR3 length: 14 amino acids. Germline trimming cut 6 bases from V and 4 bases from J; bases unmatched to any gene: 6. CDR1 is KGHSH, CDR2 LQKENI, per germline. CDR3 DNA sequence: TGTGCCAGCTCCATTGCGGGAGGAGCAGATACGCAGTATTTT. Translated: CASSIAGGADTQYF.

This chain links TRBV28 with TRBJ1-2; TRBD1 matches at 9 bases. Germline values: CDR1 MDHEN, CDR2 SYDVKM. V lost 5 bases, J lost 2 bases, and 3 bases stayed unmatched. This CDR3 spans 14 amino acids. The CDR3 reads CASSQTGGNYGYTF. In DNA, the CDR3 is TGTGCCAGCAGTCAAACAGGGGGCAACTATGGCTACACCTTC.

The chain combines TRBV28 with TRBJ1-5; no firm D call. The CDR3 is made up of 16 amino acids. The germline V gene has CDR1 MDHEN and CDR2 SYDVKM. Trimming left V 7 bases short and J 3 bases short, with 19 bases between. CDR3: CASTPLSAGLNQPQHF. In DNA, the CDR3 is TGTGCCAGCACCCCTTTAAGTGCAGGCCTCAATCAGCCCCAGCATTTT.

V is TRBV11-2 and J is TRBJ2-3; a possible D gene is TRBD1 (6 bases). The CDR3 has 14 residues. Germline assignment: CDR1 SGHAT and CDR2 FQNNGV. V was pared by 3 bases and J by 4 bases, with 11 bases between. CDR3: CASSLDSSADTQYF. DNA for the CDR3: TGTGCCAGCAGCTTGGACAGTTCAGCAGATACGCAGTATTTT.

V usage is TRBV27 and J usage is TRBJ1-5; a possible D gene is TRBD1 (6 bases). Per the germline V gene, CDR1 is MNHEY and CDR2 is SMNVEV (reference sequence). V was cut by 0 bases and J by 0 bases, with 12 bases left in between. CDR3 length: 17 residues. The CDR3 loop is CASSLSVRTVSNQPQHF. The DNA for the CDR3 is TGTGCCAGCAGTTTATCGGTAAGGACAGTTAGCAATCAGCCCCAGCATTTT.

The V call is TRBV28, the J call TRBJ2-1; 9 bases agree with TRBD2. Trimming took 1 base from V and 8 from J; bases not matched to a gene: 3. The CDR3 spans 14 residues. The germline CDR1 and CDR2 sequences are MDHEN and SYDVKM. The CDR3 DNA reads TGTGCCAGCAGTTTATCCCCTAGCGGGGATGAGCAGTTCTTC. Its protein product is CASSLSPSGDEQFF. The full variable domain, with the rest looked up from reference TRBV28 and TRBJ2-1, is DVKVTQSSRYLVKRTGEKVFLECVQDMDHENMFWYRQDPGLGLRLIYFSYDVKMKEKGDIPEGYSVSREKKERFSLILESASTNQTSMYLCASSLSPSGDEQFFGPGTRLTVL.

The chain combines TRBV5-1 with TRBJ1-1; the D is unclear. From germline, CDR1 is SGHRS and CDR2 YFSETQ. The CDR3 runs to 14 residues. V was trimmed by 1 base and J by 1 base, leaving 8 bases between them. The CDR3 DNA reads as TGCGCCAGCAGCTTGACGAGCGGGAACACTGAAGCTTTCTTT. This sequence encodes CASSLTSGNTEAFF.

The rearrangement joins TRBV28 to TRBJ2-4; D call uncertain. Germline CDR1 and CDR2: MDHEN and SYDVKM. This CDR3 region has 13 residues. Trimming took off 5 bases at V and 0 bases at J, with 5 bases between the two ends. CDR3 region: CASSVVAKNIQYF. The CDR3 coding sequence is TGTGCCAGCAGTGTCGTAGCCAAAAACATTCAGTACTTC.

The V call is TRBV7-2, the J call TRBJ2-5; TRBD2 matches at 15 bases. There are 16 residues in the CDR3. CDR1 is SGHTA and CDR2 is FQGNSA in the germline V gene. With 4 bases clipped from V and 4 bases from J, the junction kept 4 bases outside the gene matches. CDR3 sequence (DNA): TGTGCCAGCAGCTCCCTGGGACTAGCGGGAGGAGAGACCCAGTACTTC. Its translation is CASSSLGLAGGETQYF.

V is TRBV28 and J is TRBJ1-1; D remains unclear. This CDR3 is built from 16 residues. Germline loops: CDR1 MDHEN, CDR2 SYDVKM. The V and J ends lost 1 base and 0 bases respectively, with 12 bases between them. The CDR3 loop reads CASSLFAGVMNTEAFF. Here the CDR3 DNA reads TGTGCCAGCAGTTTATTCGCAGGCGTAATGAACACTGAAGCTTTCTTT.

The chain employs TRBV5-8 and TRBJ2-7; D is uncertain. Per the germline V gene, CDR1 is SGHTS and CDR2 is YDEGEE. The CDR3 runs to 13 residues. Trimming shortened V by 4 bases and J by 0 bases, and 8 bases separated the two germline ends. CDR3 sequence: CASSDLSSYEQYF. As DNA, the CDR3 is TGTGCCAGCAGCGACTTAAGCTCCTACGAGCAGTACTTC. The whole variable domain, filled in from reference TRBV5-8 and TRBJ2-7, reads EAGVTQSPTHLIKTRGQQATLRCSPISGHTSVYWYQQALGLGLQFLLWYDEGEERNRGNFPPRFSGRQFPNYSSELNVNALELEDSALYLCASSDLSSYEQYFGPGTRLTVT.

This chain connects TRBV25-1 to TRBJ2-3; a weak D match, TRBD1 (5 bases). The length of the CDR3 is 14 residues. The V end lost 1 base, the J end lost 1 base, and 6 bases lay between the germline ends. Germline V gene sequence: CDR1 MGHDK, CDR2 SYGVNS. The CDR3 spells CASSESQGTDTQYF. The CDR3 coding sequence is TGTGCCAGCAGTGAATCACAGGGCACAGATACGCAGTATTTT.

The CDR3 loop reads CASSMGTGLNEKLFF. The DNA of the CDR3 is TGTGCCAGTAGTATGGGAACAGGCCTTAATGAAAAACTGTTTTTT. The chain has TRBV19 and TRBJ1-4; possible D gene TRBD1, 5 bases. The germline V gene has CDR1 LNHDA and CDR2 SQIVND (reference sequence). Trimming shortened V by 3 bases and J by 4 bases, and 12 bases separated the two germline ends. The CDR3 runs 15 residues.

The gene calls are TRBV6-5 and TRBJ2-7; 8 bases fit TRBD2. CDR1 is MNHEY, CDR2 SVGAGI, per germline. J lost 0 bases, V lost 2 bases, and 0 bases had no gene match. The CDR3 runs 14 residues. CDR3 region: CASSYGTSSYEQYV. In nucleotides, the CDR3 is TGTGCCAGCAGTTACGGGACTAGCTCCTACGAGCAGTACGTC.

This chain connects TRBV5-1 to TRBJ1-4; D is uncertain. V gave up 1 base and J gave up 8 bases, with 12 bases separating them. The CDR3 is 14 amino acids. Germline assignment: CDR1 SGHRS and CDR2 YFSETQ. CDR3 nucleotides: TGCGCCAGCAGCTTGACCTTAACGGGGGAAAAACTGTTTTTT. It specifies CASSLTLTGEKLFF.

The gene calls are TRBV19 and TRBJ1-2, with D unresolved. V dropped 9 bases and J dropped 2 bases, with 10 bases sitting between them. Germline V lookup: CDR1 LNHDA, CDR2 SQIVND (reference sequence). This CDR3 region has 12 residues. The CDR3 DNA reads as TGTGCCAGCCAGGAGGGAAACTATGGCTACACCTTC. Protein product: CASQEGNYGYTF.

This clone was counted a few times. Here the CDR3 DNA reads TGTGCCAGCAGCCCCGGGGGGGCCGGGGAGCTGTTTTTT. This codes for CASSPGGAGELFF. The gene calls are TRBV27 and TRBJ2-2; 8 nucleotides agree with TRBD2. The V gene's germline CDR1 is MNHEY and CDR2 SMNVEV (reference sequence). This CDR3 has 13 residues. Unmatched junction bases numbered 3, after V lost 6 bases and J lost 6 bases.